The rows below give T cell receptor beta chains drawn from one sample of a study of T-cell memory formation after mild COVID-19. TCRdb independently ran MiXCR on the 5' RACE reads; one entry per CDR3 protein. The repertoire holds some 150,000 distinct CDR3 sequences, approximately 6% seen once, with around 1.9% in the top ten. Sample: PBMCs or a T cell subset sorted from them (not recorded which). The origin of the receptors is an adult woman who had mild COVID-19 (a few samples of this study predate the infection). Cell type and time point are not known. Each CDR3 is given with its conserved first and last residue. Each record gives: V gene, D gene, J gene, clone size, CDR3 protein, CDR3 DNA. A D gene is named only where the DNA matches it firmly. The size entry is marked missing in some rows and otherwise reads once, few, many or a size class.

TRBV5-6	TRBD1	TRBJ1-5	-	CASSLLGTGNQPQHF	TGTGCCAGCAGTCTACTTGGGACAGGCAATCAGCCCCAGCATTTT
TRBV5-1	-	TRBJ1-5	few	CASSLQSGDQPQHF	TGCGCCAGCAGCTTGCAAAGCGGCGATCAGCCCCAGCATTTT
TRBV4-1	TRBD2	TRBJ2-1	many	CASSQDVLAGGPYNEQFF	TGCGCCAGCAGCCAAGATGTTCTAGCGGGGGGGCCTTATAATGAGCAGTTCTTC
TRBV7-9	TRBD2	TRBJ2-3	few	CASSSSGSDTQYF	TGTGCCAGCAGCTCTAGCGGGTCAGATACGCAGTATTTT
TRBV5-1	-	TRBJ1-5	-	CASSPGDVSNQPQHF	TGCGCCAGCAGCCCGGGCGACGTAAGCAATCAGCCCCAGCATTTT
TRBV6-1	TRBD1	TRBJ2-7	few	CASTPGTGPYEQYF	TGTGCCAGCACCCCGGGGACAGGACCCTACGAGCAGTACTTC
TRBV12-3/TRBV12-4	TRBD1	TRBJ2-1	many	CASSLDRGPQFF	TGTGCCAGCAGTCTTGACAGGGGGCCCCAGTTCTTC
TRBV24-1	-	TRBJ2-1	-	CATSDLHGSGVANEQFF	TGTGCCACCAGTGATTTGCATGGTAGCGGCGTCGCGAATGAGCAGTTCTTC
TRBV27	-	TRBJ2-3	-	CASSLAVEVTDTQYF	TGTGCCAGCAGTTTAGCGGTGGAGGTGACAGATACGCAGTATTTT
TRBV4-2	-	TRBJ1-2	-	CASSQDILVGYTF	TGTGCCAGCAGCCAAGATATTCTCGTTGGCTACACCTTC
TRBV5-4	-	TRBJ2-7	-	CASSLQSLPYEQYF	TGTGCCAGCAGCTTGCAGTCTCTACCCTACGAGCAGTACTTC
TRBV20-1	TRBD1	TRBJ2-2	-	CSASERQGGRELFF	TGCAGTGCTTCCGAGAGACAGGGTGGCAGGGAGCTGTTTTTT
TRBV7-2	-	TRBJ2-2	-	CASSLDSRGRTGELFF	TGTGCCAGCAGCTTAGATAGTAGGGGAAGAACCGGGGAGCTGTTTTTT
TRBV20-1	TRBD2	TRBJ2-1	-	CSARSRPGLAMGDEQFF	TGCAGTGCTAGATCGCGCCCGGGACTAGCAATGGGGGATGAGCAGTTCTTC
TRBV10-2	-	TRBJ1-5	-	CASSVTGDQPQHF	TGCGCCAGCAGTGTTACGGGGGATCAGCCCCAGCATTTT
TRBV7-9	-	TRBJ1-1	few	CASSLRDPGAEAFF	TGTGCCAGCAGCTTACGGGACCCCGGAGCTGAAGCTTTCTTT
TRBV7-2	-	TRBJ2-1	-	CASSFLDGEQFF	TGTGCCAGCAGCTTTTTGGATGGTGAGCAGTTCTTC
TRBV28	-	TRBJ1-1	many	CASSLGSNTEAFF	TGTGCCAGCAGTCTCGGGTCGAACACTGAAGCTTTCTTT
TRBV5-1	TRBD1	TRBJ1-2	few	CASKVAGGTNYGYTF	TGCGCCAGCAAGGTCGCAGGGGGCACTAACTATGGCTACACCTTC
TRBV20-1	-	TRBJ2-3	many	CSARGSGGNTQYF	TGCAGTGCTAGAGGGTCAGGCGGTAATACGCAGTATTTT
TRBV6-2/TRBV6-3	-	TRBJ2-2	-	CASSPTGYGELFF	TGTGCCAGCAGCCCTACGGGATACGGGGAGCTGTTTTTT
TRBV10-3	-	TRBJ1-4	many	CAISDGGISNEKLFF	TGTGCCATCAGTGATGGGGGTATCTCAAATGAAAAACTGTTTTTT
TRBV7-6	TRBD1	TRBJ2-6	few	CASSYRGRTSGANVLTF	TGTGCCAGCAGCTATAGGGGGCGCACGTCTGGGGCCAACGTCCTGACTTTC
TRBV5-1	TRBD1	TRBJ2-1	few	CASSSTGSPYNEQFF	TGCGCCAGCAGCTCGACAGGGAGTCCCTACAATGAGCAGTTCTTC
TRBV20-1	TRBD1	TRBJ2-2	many	CSAPGTGGAYTGELFF	TGCAGTGCCCCCGGGACAGGGGGCGCGTACACCGGGGAGCTGTTTTTT
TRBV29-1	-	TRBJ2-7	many	CSVVGSYEQYF	TGCAGCGTTGTGGGCAGCTACGAGCAGTACTTC
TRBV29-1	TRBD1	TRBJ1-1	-	CSVSGGYRNTEAFF	TGCAGCGTTTCAGGGGGCTACCGGAACACTGAAGCTTTCTTT
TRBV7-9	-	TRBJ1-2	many	CASSSIPVYTF	TGTGCCAGCAGCTCCATACCGGTGTACACCTTC
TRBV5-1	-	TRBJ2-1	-	CASSLVSASHNEQFF	TGCGCCAGCAGCTTGGTTTCGGCTAGTCACAATGAGCAGTTCTTC
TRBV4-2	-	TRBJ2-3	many	CASSQGTLDTQYF	TGTGCCAGCAGCCAAGGAACTTTAGATACGCAGTATTTT
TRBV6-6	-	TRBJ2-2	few	CASSYPTRGLNTGELFF	TGTGCCAGCAGTTACCCGACGAGGGGCCTTAACACCGGGGAGCTGTTTTTT
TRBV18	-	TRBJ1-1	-	CASSPQGQNTEAFF	TGTGCCAGCTCACCCCAGGGGCAGAACACTGAAGCTTTCTTT
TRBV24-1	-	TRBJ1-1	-	CATTEGTEAFF	TGTGCCACCACCGAGGGCACTGAAGCTTTCTTT
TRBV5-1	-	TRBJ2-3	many	CASSLGGTSTDTQYF	TGCGCCAGCAGCTTGGGCGGCACTAGCACAGATACGCAGTATTTT
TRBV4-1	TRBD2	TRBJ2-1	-	CASSRLGLASNEQFF	TGCGCCAGCAGCCGGCTTGGACTAGCTTCTAATGAGCAGTTCTTC
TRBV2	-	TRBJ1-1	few	CASSIEGSVNTEAFF	TGTGCCAGCAGCATAGAGGGTTCAGTGAACACTGAAGCTTTCTTT
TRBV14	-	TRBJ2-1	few	CASSHLLRSSYNEQFF	TGTGCCAGCAGCCACCTATTGAGGAGCTCCTACAATGAGCAGTTCTTC
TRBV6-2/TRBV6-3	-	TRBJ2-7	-	CASAPGGFRSYEQYF	TGTGCCAGCGCCCCTGGAGGGTTCCGCTCCTACGAGCAGTACTTC
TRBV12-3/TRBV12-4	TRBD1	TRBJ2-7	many	CASSPGTGGYEQYF	TGTGCCAGCAGTCCAGGGACAGGGGGGTACGAGCAGTACTTC
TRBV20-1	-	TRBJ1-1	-	CSARSPNTEAFF	TGCAGTGCTAGATCCCCGAACACTGAAGCTTTCTTT
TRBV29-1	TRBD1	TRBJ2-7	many	CSVWDSYEQYF	TGCAGCGTTTGGGACAGCTACGAGCAGTACTTC
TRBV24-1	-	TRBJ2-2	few	CATSETWGWQKNTGELFF	TGTGCCACCAGTGAGACATGGGGGTGGCAGAAGAACACCGGGGAGCTGTTTTTT
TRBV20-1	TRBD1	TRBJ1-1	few	CSARAQGAMNTESFF	TGCAGTGCTAGAGCACAGGGGGCGATGAACACTGAATCTTTCTTT
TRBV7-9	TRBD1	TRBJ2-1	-	CASSLSGGTGGQQFF	TGTGCCAGCAGCTTATCCGGTGGGACAGGGGGGCAGCAGTTCTTC